The clone carrying this T cell receptor (beta chain) occurred many times. Antigen unknown. This record comes from a study of neurological immune-mediated disorders. TCRdb called the 5' RACE reads again in MiXCR, with one record for every CDR3 protein. The sample lists tens of thousands of distinct CDR3 sequences, about 10% occurring once. Study findings and constraints: Because no CDR3 amino acid sequences were shared across subjects by expanded clones, private repertoires were suggested in all groups.

The time point here: longitudinal time-point 1 (baseline). Germline trimming cut 3 bases from V and 5 bases from J; bases unmatched to any gene: 7. CDR3 length: 13 residues. Looked up from germline, CDR1 is DFQATT and CDR2 is SNEGSKA (reference sequence). The chain is built from TRBV20-1 and TRBJ2-7, with 7 bases that match TRBD2. This receptor was obtained from a man aged 25 to 40 in good health. Sequencing was carried out using PBMCs. For the CDR3, the DNA is TGCAGTGCTAGCCCAGGACTAGACGACGAGCAGTACTTC. The encoded protein is CSASPGLDDEQYF.